This T cell receptor (beta chain) was recorded in a study of cytomegalovirus exposure and HLA in healthy donors. Whole-study context: Prior work identified more than 90 million unique TCR beta sequences in 150 million to 200 million T cells.

Study results and limitations: Researchers counted around 180 TCR beta chains as cytomegalovirus-associated. For presence/absence analyses, sequencing depth was assumed to be roughly uniform across donors. The Asian-associated ancestry cluster reportedly had fewer N-insertions than the approximately 630-donor mean in a later analysis.

The germline V gene encodes CDR1 GTSNPN and CDR2 SVGIG (reference sequence). V dropped 1 base and J dropped 0; count of bases not matched to a gene: 12. The CDR3 length is 18 residues. Primers: 60 Vbeta forward and 13 Jbeta reverse. This table comes from immunoSEQ multiplex PCR, and its TCRdb copy is limited to in-frame clones, with some not included. The sample shows about 140,000 clones, 88% of them seen only once. To note about this clone: As yet, its antigen is unknown.

The sample consisted of PBMCs. This sequence was found in a woman between 40 and 50 years old in good health and CMV-seronegative. V is TRBV30 and J is TRBJ2-1; TRBD2 matches 7 bases. The CDR3, as DNA: TGTGCCTGGAGTGGGGATGGGGGAGGGCAAAGCTCCTACAATGAGCAGTTCTTC. Protein product: CAWSGDGGGQSSYNEQFF.